The source of this T cell receptor beta chain is a study of T cell changes during pregnancy in multiple sclerosis. Data came from immunoSEQ multiplex PCR; TCRdb stores just in-frame clones and leaves some out. The sample lists under 130,000 clones, roughly 93% occurring once. The V end was cut by 5 bases, the J end by 2 bases, with 13 bases between. Germline V CDR1 and CDR2: SGHTA, FQGNSA. This CDR3 has 14 residues. This sequence was found in a female donor with multiple sclerosis, enrolled in a pregnancy study. This specimen was peripheral blood, taken after pregnancy. This sequence joins TRBV7-2 and TRBJ2-7; D gene unclear. CDR3 residues: CASSPGAPTYEQYF. CDR3 DNA: TGTGCCAGCAGCCCGGGTGCCCCTACCTACGAGCAGTACTTC.